This T cell receptor beta chain was recorded in a study of CD8 T cells in Susac syndrome. CDR1 and CDR2 (germline): MNHEY, SMNVEV (reference sequence). The CDR3 has 15 residues. V trimming: 5 bases; J trimming: 2 bases; junction bases outside the gene matches: 9. TCR beta sequencing covered blood CD8+ and CD4+ T cells. With random hexamers, reverse transcription was performed on about 0.5 to 1 ug of RNA. One entry per CDR3 protein, called by TCRdb with MiXCR from the immunoSEQ multiplex PCR reads. This table has about 300,000 distinct CDR3 sequences, about nine tenths appearing once. The J gene is TRBJ2-7, the V gene TRBV27, with TRBD1 matching over 7 bases. Sequenced: CD8+ T cells from PBMCs. This TCR came from a human donor with multiple sclerosis. CDR3 DNA sequence: TGTGCCAGCAGTGGATCCGGGACAGTTCCCTACGAGCAGTACTTC. Translated, it gives CASSGSGTVPYEQYF.